The rows below give T cell receptor beta chains drawn from one sample of a study of T-cell reconstitution after alpha-beta-depleted transplantation in children. TCRdb reprocessed the PCR reads via MiXCR and lists one record per CDR3 protein. The sample contains about 110,000 distinct CDR3 sequences, approximately 10% of which appear only once. This sample comprised PBMCs from the stem cell graft donor, obtained from the stem cell graft. These receptor sequences come from a human donor who donated a stem cell graft to a child with acute lymphoblastic leukemia. CDR3s include the opening cysteine and the closing phenylalanine or tryptophan. A D gene is named only where the DNA matches it firmly. Size is omitted from some rows. Given values are once, few, many or a class for expanded clones.

TRBJ2-3,TRBV10-1,.,many,CASSESGRARVTQYF,TGCGCCAGCAGTGAGTCGGGTAGGGCCAGAGTTACGCAGTATTTT
TRBJ1-1,TRBV4-2,.,many,CASSHTRRVNTEAFF,TGTGCCAGCAGCCACACTAGGCGAGTGAACACTGAAGCTTTCTTT
TRBJ2-2,TRBV5-5,TRBD1,many,CASIQGATTGELFF,TGTGCCAGCATACAGGGGGCCACGACCGGGGAGCTGTTTTTT
TRBJ2-1,TRBV5-7,.,.,CAISPWVLCSPWVF,TGTGCCATCAGCCCCTGGGTACTCTGCTCCCCGTGGGTCTTC
TRBJ2-4,TRBV5-1,.,many,CASSLASGGRDIQYF,TGCGCCAGCAGCTTGGCCAGTGGGGGAAGGGACATTCAGTACTTC
TRBJ2-7,TRBV12-3/TRBV12-4,.,many,CASTAGTHSYEQYF,TGTGCCAGCACTGCCGGGACCCACTCCTACGAGCAGTACTTC
TRBJ2-6,TRBV20-1,.,.,CSAREGVGARAGANVLTF,TGCAGTGCTAGAGAAGGGGTCGGGGCACGGGCCGGGGCCAACGTCCTGACTTTC
TRBJ2-5,TRBV6-1,.,many,CASSFTGLQETQYF,TGTGCCAGCAGCTTTACAGGGCTACAAGAGACCCAGTACTTC
TRBJ1-3,TRBV6-5,.,.,CASSTRDIVNSGNTIYF,TGTGCCAGCAGTACTCGGGACATCGTCAACTCTGGAAACACCATATATTTT
TRBJ2-7,TRBV5-6,TRBD1,many,CASSSTGEAYEQYF,TGTGCCAGCAGCTCGACAGGGGAGGCCTACGAGCAGTACTTC
TRBJ1-1,TRBV5-1,.,many,CASSPGRGTNTEAFF,TGCGCCAGCAGCCCCGGTCGGGGGACGAACACTGAAGCTTTCTTT
TRBJ1-4,TRBV27,.,many,CASSPKTVLEDEKLFF,TGTGCCAGCAGTCCGAAGACAGTACTAGAGGATGAAAAACTGTTTTTT
TRBJ1-6,TRBV6-5,TRBD1,many,CASSYSPGQHSPLHF,TGTGCCAGCAGTTACTCCCCGGGACAGCATTCACCCCTCCACTTT
TRBJ2-5,TRBV6-1,.,many,CASSEVAGTQETQYF,TGTGCCAGCAGTGAAGTTGCAGGGACCCAAGAGACCCAGTACTTC
TRBJ1-5,TRBV5-5,.,many,CASSPVGGGQPQHF,TGTGCCAGCAGCCCCGTCGGGGGTGGTCAGCCCCAGCATTTT
TRBJ1-6,TRBV4-3,TRBD1,many,CASSQEVDRELSYNSPLHF,TGCGCCAGCAGCCAAGAAGTCGACAGGGAGCTCTCCTATAATTCACCCCTCCACTTT
TRBJ2-2,TRBV29-1,TRBD1,many,CSVGPGQGDPRPPTGELFF,TGCAGCGTTGGGCCGGGACAGGGTGACCCACGCCCCCCCACCGGGGAGCTGTTTTTT
TRBJ1-6,TRBV12-3/TRBV12-4,.,many,CASSRSAEKNSPLHF,TGTGCCAGCAGTCGGTCGGCAGAAAAAAATTCACCCCTCCACTTT